This T cell receptor (beta chain) stems from a study of T-cell memory formation after mild COVID-19. The V and J ends lost 0 bases and 6 bases respectively, with 7 bases between them. Germline-derived CDR1 and CDR2 are GTSNPN and SVGIG (reference sequence). The CDR3 has 12 residues. Study results and limitations: There was a balanced CD4/CD8 profile in clones contracting day 15 to 85, and later expanders leaned CD4+.

This clonotype was seen a few times. No antigen is known for it. TCRdb re-derived calls from the 5' RACE reads in MiXCR, one entry per CDR3 protein. The table lists hundreds of thousands of distinct CDR3 sequences, 20% of them singletons. This chain connects TRBV30 to TRBJ2-3; D remains unclear. This sequence originates from an adult woman who had mild COVID-19 (a few samples of this study predate the infection). Cell type and time point are not known. The sample taken for sequencing was PBMCs or a T cell subset sorted from them (not recorded which). The CDR3 sequence: CAWSVYGDTQYF. For the CDR3, the DNA is TGTGCCTGGAGTGTGTACGGGGATACGCAGTATTTT.